A selection of T cell receptor beta chains follows, all from one sample in a study of neurological immune-mediated disorders. TCRdb independently ran MiXCR on the 5' RACE reads; one entry per CDR3 protein. Counted here are 45,000 or so distinct CDR3 sequences, 2.5% to 3.5% occurring once; the ten biggest clones make up more than 13%. Specimen: PBMCs. These receptors were taken from a woman aged 50 to 65 with multiple sclerosis. The CDR3 runs from the conserved cysteine through the conserved F or W. The D gene is left open where the match is weak. Clone size, where shown, is once, few, many, or a class for clones that have expanded.

DNA: TGTGCCAGCAGCACCCAGCGGGATAGCACCGGGGAGCTGTTTTTT; CDR3: CASSTQRDSTGELFF; D: TRBD2; J: TRBJ2-2; size: many; V: TRBV5-6
DNA: TGCGCCAGCAGCCCGGGAGATCCGGGGGCTGACTATGGCTACACCTTC; CDR3: CASSPGDPGADYGYTF; D: .; J: TRBJ1-2; size: many; V: TRBV5-1
DNA: TGTGCCAGCAGCCGTGTACGGGGCCAAGGGACCCAGTACTTC; CDR3: CASSRVRGQGTQYF; D: .; J: TRBJ2-5; size: many; V: TRBV3-1
DNA: TGCGCCAGCAGCCCCCCTAGCGGTCCCTACAATGAGCAGTTCTTC; CDR3: CASSPPSGPYNEQFF; D: TRBD2; J: TRBJ2-1; size: medium-sized; V: TRBV5-1
DNA: TGTGCCAGCAGCGTAGAACAGGGGCGTAGTGGAAACACCATATATTTT; CDR3: CASSVEQGRSGNTIYF; D: TRBD1; J: TRBJ1-3; size: many; V: TRBV9
DNA: TGCAGTGCTAGAGGGGGTGTGGGAGACGAGCAGTACTTC; CDR3: CSARGGVGDEQYF; D: .; J: TRBJ2-7; size: many; V: TRBV20-1
DNA: TGTGCCAGCAGCTTTTCGGGTCAAGAGACCCAGTACTTC; CDR3: CASSFSGQETQYF; D: .; J: TRBJ2-5; size: many; V: TRBV7-2
DNA: TGTGCCAGCAGCCTCATGACTTACACTGAAGCTTTCTTT; CDR3: CASSLMTYTEAFF; D: .; J: TRBJ1-1; size: many; V: TRBV7-2
DNA: TGCGCCAGCAGCCTGCTGTCTGCCGGCAATTCACCCCTCCACTTT; CDR3: CASSLLSAGNSPLHF; D: .; J: TRBJ1-6; size: many; V: TRBV5-1
DNA: TGTGCCAGCAGTCTCCGACAGGGACTCACAGATACGCAGTATTTT; CDR3: CASSLRQGLTDTQYF; D: .; J: TRBJ2-3; size: .; V: TRBV12-3/TRBV12-4
DNA: TGTGCCAGCAGCTTTCGACTAGCGACCGAAGAGACCCAGTACTTC; CDR3: CASSFRLATEETQYF; D: TRBD2; J: TRBJ2-5; size: many; V: TRBV7-2
DNA: TGCGCCAGCAGCTTGGAGGAGAACACTGAAGCTTTCTTT; CDR3: CASSLEENTEAFF; D: .; J: TRBJ1-1; size: many; V: TRBV5-1
DNA: TGCAGTGCTAGCTGGGACAGAACAGATACGCAGTATTTT; CDR3: CSASWDRTDTQYF; D: TRBD1; J: TRBJ2-3; size: many; V: TRBV20-1
DNA: TGCGCCAGCAGCCTTCCGGGACAGACTGGGGCCAACGTCCTGACTTTC; CDR3: CASSLPGQTGANVLTF; D: TRBD1; J: TRBJ2-6; size: many; V: TRBV4-1
DNA: TGCAGTGCTTCGGGTCGCCCGAACACCGGGGAGCTGTTTTTT; CDR3: CSASGRPNTGELFF; D: .; J: TRBJ2-2; size: many; V: TRBV20-1
DNA: TGCAGTGCTAGCAGGGCAGAAGATACGCAGTATTTT; CDR3: CSASRAEDTQYF; D: .; J: TRBJ2-3; size: many; V: TRBV20-1
DNA: TGTGCCAGCAGCCCAGGGCAGGGCTCCTACAATGAGCAGTTCTTC; CDR3: CASSPGQGSYNEQFF; D: .; J: TRBJ2-1; size: many; V: TRBV12-3/TRBV12-4
DNA: TGTGCCAGCAGCTTAGTTTCTGGGTCAGCTGATACGCAGTATTTT; CDR3: CASSLVSGSADTQYF; D: .; J: TRBJ2-3; size: many; V: TRBV11-2
DNA: TGTGCCAGCAGTTCCCTTGGGGGCGCGACAGATACGCAGTATTTT; CDR3: CASSSLGGATDTQYF; D: .; J: TRBJ2-3; size: many; V: TRBV28
DNA: TGTGCCACCAGCCGTCTAGCGGGTGATAACAATGAGCAGTTCTTC; CDR3: CATSRLAGDNNEQFF; D: TRBD2; J: TRBJ2-1; size: once; V: TRBV24-1
DNA: TGCGCCAGCAGCTTGGCGCCGGGGCAAACTTACAATGAGCAGTTCTTC; CDR3: CASSLAPGQTYNEQFF; D: .; J: TRBJ2-1; size: many; V: TRBV5-1
DNA: TGTGCCAGCAGTTTAGTCCCGGACAGGACCCCCTATGGCTACACCTTC; CDR3: CASSLVPDRTPYGYTF; D: TRBD1; J: TRBJ1-2; size: many; V: TRBV12-3/TRBV12-4
DNA: TGCGCCAGCAGCTTGGCGACGGGCAGCTCCTACGAGCAGTACTTC; CDR3: CASSLATGSSYEQYF; D: .; J: TRBJ2-7; size: many; V: TRBV5-1
DNA: TGCAGTGCTAGCCTCCTGAGCGGGGGGGAGGATGAGACCCAGTACTTC; CDR3: CSASLLSGGEDETQYF; D: TRBD2; J: TRBJ2-5; size: many; V: TRBV20-1
DNA: TGTGCCAGCAGCTTATCAAAGGGGGTTGGAGATACGCAGTATTTT; CDR3: CASSLSKGVGDTQYF; D: .; J: TRBJ2-3; size: many; V: TRBV7-2
DNA: TGCGCCAGCAGCTTGAGGGCAACTCAAGAGACCCAGTACTTC; CDR3: CASSLRATQETQYF; D: .; J: TRBJ2-5; size: many; V: TRBV5-1
DNA: TGCGCCAGCAGTCAAGGACAGGGAGCCTACAATGAGCAGTTCTTC; CDR3: CASSQGQGAYNEQFF; D: TRBD1; J: TRBJ2-1; size: many; V: TRBV5-1
DNA: TGTGCCAGCAGTCCCGGACTAGCGGGAGGCTCGGTCTCCTACAATGAGCAGTTCTTC; CDR3: CASSPGLAGGSVSYNEQFF; D: TRBD2; J: TRBJ2-1; size: many; V: TRBV6-6
DNA: TGTGCCAGCAGTCGTCGGGGATCGGACACTGAAGCTTTCTTT; CDR3: CASSRRGSDTEAFF; D: .; J: TRBJ1-1; size: many; V: TRBV12-3/TRBV12-4
DNA: TGCAGTGCTAGGCGGGAGGGGTTCAACGAGCAGTACTTC; CDR3: CSARREGFNEQYF; D: TRBD2; J: TRBJ2-7; size: many; V: TRBV20-1
DNA: TGCGCCAGCAGCAAGACAGGGAACACCGGGGAGCTGTTTTTT; CDR3: CASSKTGNTGELFF; D: .; J: TRBJ2-2; size: many; V: TRBV5-1
DNA: TGTGCCAGCAGTGTCGACGCCGGCAGCAATAAGACCCAGAATTTT; CDR3: CASSVDAGSNKTQNF; D: .; J: TRBJ1-5; size: .; V: TRBV2
DNA: TGTGCCAGCATGGACAGCAATCAGCCCCAGCATTTT; CDR3: CASMDSNQPQHF; D: .; J: TRBJ1-5; size: few; V: TRBV6-2/TRBV6-3
DNA: TGTGCCAGCAGTCATCTCCGGGAAGCAGATACGCAGTATTTT; CDR3: CASSHLREADTQYF; D: .; J: TRBJ2-3; size: many; V: TRBV6-1
DNA: TGCGCCAGCAGCTTGAGGGCTAACGGGGAGCTGTTTTTT; CDR3: CASSLRANGELFF; D: .; J: TRBJ2-2; size: many; V: TRBV5-1
DNA: TGTGCCAGCAGTTACTCTCCGAGGACTAGGAACACAGATACGCAGTATTTT; CDR3: CASSYSPRTRNTDTQYF; D: TRBD2; J: TRBJ2-3; size: many; V: TRBV6-2/TRBV6-3
DNA: TGCAGTGCTAGACTCCCCGACCGGGTGAACACTGAAGCTTTCTTT; CDR3: CSARLPDRVNTEAFF; D: .; J: TRBJ1-1; size: many; V: TRBV20-1
DNA: TGTGCCAGCAGCACCATGGGGGAGGAAGCTTTCTTT; CDR3: CASSTMGEEAFF; D: .; J: TRBJ1-1; size: many; V: TRBV27
DNA: TGCGCCAGCGGGGAGGGACAGCATAACTATGGCTACACCTTC; CDR3: CASGEGQHNYGYTF; D: TRBD1; J: TRBJ1-2; size: many; V: TRBV5-1
DNA: TGTGCCAGCAGTGAATTCCAGGGCTATACGCAGTATTTT; CDR3: CASSEFQGYTQYF; D: .; J: TRBJ2-3; size: many; V: TRBV25-1
DNA: TGCAGTGCGCCAAGGGGGACAGGCTTGAACACTGAAGCTTTCTTT; CDR3: CSAPRGTGLNTEAFF; D: TRBD1; J: TRBJ1-1; size: many; V: TRBV20-1
DNA: TGCGCCAGCAGCTTACCTCGGACAGGGGAGGGGCATGAGCAGTTCTTC; CDR3: CASSLPRTGEGHEQFF; D: TRBD1; J: TRBJ2-1; size: many; V: TRBV5-1
DNA: TGTGCCAGCAGTGTTAGAGGTGGTGGCTACACCTTC; CDR3: CASSVRGGGYTF; D: .; J: TRBJ1-2; size: many; V: TRBV27
DNA: TGTGCCAGCAGCGGGAGGAGGGGGCAAGAGACCCAGTACTTC; CDR3: CASSGRRGQETQYF; D: .; J: TRBJ2-5; size: many; V: TRBV11-1
DNA: TGCGCCAGCAGCTTGGTCGCTAGCGAGGGCGGGGAGCTGTTTTTT; CDR3: CASSLVASEGGELFF; D: .; J: TRBJ2-2; size: many; V: TRBV5-1
DNA: TGCGCCAGCAGCTCGAGCGGGAGGGCGTACCAAGAGACCCAGTACTTC; CDR3: CASSSSGRAYQETQYF; D: TRBD2; J: TRBJ2-5; size: many; V: TRBV5-1
DNA: TGTGCCAGCAGCCAGTTCAGGGACCAGCCCCAGCATTTT; CDR3: CASSQFRDQPQHF; D: .; J: TRBJ1-5; size: many; V: TRBV3-1
DNA: TGTGCCAGCAGTGTGTGGGCCGATCTATATTCACCCCTCCACTTT; CDR3: CASSVWADLYSPLHF; D: .; J: TRBJ1-6; size: many; V: TRBV6-1
DNA: TGCAGTGCTAGAGATTCGACTAGCGGGACCTACGAGCAGTACTTC; CDR3: CSARDSTSGTYEQYF; D: TRBD2; J: TRBJ2-7; size: many; V: TRBV20-1
DNA: TGTGCCATCAGTGAGTCGGGGGGCAATTCACCCCTCCACTTT; CDR3: CAISESGGNSPLHF; D: .; J: TRBJ1-6; size: many; V: TRBV10-3
DNA: TGTGCCAGCAGCTTAGACGTGGGGACCCAGTACTTC; CDR3: CASSLDVGTQYF; D: .; J: TRBJ2-5; size: many; V: TRBV7-2
DNA: TGTGCCAGCAGTTTACAGGGTGGAGTAAATCAGCCCCAGCATTTT; CDR3: CASSLQGGVNQPQHF; D: .; J: TRBJ1-5; size: many; V: TRBV28
DNA: TGTGCCAGCAGCTCCGACCGTCAAGAGACCCAGTACTTC; CDR3: CASSSDRQETQYF; D: .; J: TRBJ2-5; size: many; V: TRBV7-8
DNA: TGTGCCAGTACCATTAGCCAGGGTCAATCTGGGGCCAACGTCCTGACTTTC; CDR3: CASTISQGQSGANVLTF; D: .; J: TRBJ2-6; size: few; V: TRBV19
DNA: TGTGCCAGCAGTTTAAACAGGGGGAGTGAAAAACTGTTTTTT; CDR3: CASSLNRGSEKLFF; D: TRBD1; J: TRBJ1-4; size: many; V: TRBV27
DNA: TGCGCCAGCAGCCCCCTAGGGAACACCGGGGAGCTGTTTTTT; CDR3: CASSPLGNTGELFF; D: .; J: TRBJ2-2; size: many; V: TRBV5-1
DNA: TGTGCCAGCAGTGCAATTTCAGGGTGGGAGCAGTACTTC; CDR3: CASSAISGWEQYF; D: .; J: TRBJ2-7; size: many; V: TRBV2
DNA: TGCGCCAGCAGCTTGGGGGGGAGGCCCTACGAGCAGTACTTC; CDR3: CASSLGGRPYEQYF; D: .; J: TRBJ2-7; size: many; V: TRBV5-1
DNA: TGCGCCAGCAGCCCCGGACTAGCGGGGGGGATAGATACGCAGTATTTT; CDR3: CASSPGLAGGIDTQYF; D: TRBD2; J: TRBJ2-3; size: many; V: TRBV5-1